Following are 30 T cell receptor beta chains from one sample sequenced in a study of immune heterogeneity within non-small cell lung tumors. Multiplex PCR with 32 V and 13 J primers amplified TCR beta CDR3. TCRdb used MiXCR to reprocess the multiplex PCR reads, holding one entry per CDR3 protein. Here the sample spans roughly 4,700 distinct CDR3 sequences, 25% to 40% being singletons. Bulk tumor genomic DNA, 450 to 600 ng per sample, was the template. Doctors removed several biopsies from each primary tumor during surgery, keeping them far apart. Enrolled individuals presented with untreated, newly diagnosed non-small cell lung cancer and received curative surgery. Sequenced input: lung tumor tissue. The receptor set was obtained from a woman in her forties or fifties with non-small cell lung cancer.

In its sample, this clonotype ranks as medium-sized. V and J are TRBV9 and TRBJ2-1, with D unclear. The CDR3 is 13 residues long. Trimming took off 5 bases at V and 8 bases at J, with 14 bases between the two ends. Germline CDR1 reads SGDLS; CDR2 reads YYNGEE. The CDR3 DNA follows: TGTGCCAGCAGTGCCTCCTACTGGCATGAGCAGTTCTTC. Its protein product is CASSASYWHEQFF.

The rearrangement links TRBV28 to TRBJ2-4; 7 positions agree with TRBD1. Germline CDR1 is MDHEN and CDR2 is SYDVKM. The V segment lost 5 bases and the J segment 6 bases; nucleotides outside the gene matches: 10. CDR3 size: 15 residues. As DNA, the CDR3 is TGTGCCAGCAGTCAGACAGGGACCATTCGAAACATTCAGTACTTC. Translated, it gives CASSQTGTIRNIQYF. The full variable domain, rest sourced from reference TRBV28 and TRBJ2-4, is DVKVTQSSRYLVKRTGEKVFLECVQDMDHENMFWYRQDPGLGLRLIYFSYDVKMKEKGDIPEGYSVSREKKERFSLILESASTNQTSMYLCASSQTGTIRNIQYFGAGTRLSVL.

Concerning this clonotype itself: Given a much more abundant clone one base away, this may be a read error. The DNA of the CDR3 is TGTGCCAGCATCCCCCGAGAGCGGCAGGCCGGGGAGCTGTTTTTT. Residues: CASIPRERQAGELFF. The V and J genes are TRBV5-4 and TRBJ2-2, with D perhaps TRBD2 (5 bases). CDR1 is SGHNT, CDR2 YYREEE, per germline (reference sequence). Trimming removed 6 bases from V and 6 bases from J, with 18 bases in between. CDR3 size: 15 residues.

The chain is built from TRBV20-1 and TRBJ2-7; D perhaps matches TRBD2 (5 bases). This CDR3 comprises 12 residues. Germline V gene sequence: CDR1 DFQATT, CDR2 SNEGSKA (reference sequence). V shed 2 bases and J shed 4 bases, with 9 bases lying between them. In DNA form, the CDR3 reads TGCAGTGCTAGACCTAGCCTTTACGAGCAGTACTTC. Its protein product is CSARPSLYEQYF.

The rearrangement joins TRBV19 to TRBJ1-1; 7 bases map to TRBD1. This CDR3 region has 12 residues. Germline CDR1 and CDR2: LNHDA and SQIVND (reference sequence). V was clipped by 9 bases and J by 11 bases; unmatched bases: 12. The CDR3 sequence is CASGSLDRAAFF. CDR3 nucleotides: TGTGCCAGCGGATCCTTAGACAGGGCTGCTTTCTTT.

In its sample, this clonotype ranks as medium-sized. The V and J genes are TRBV5-1 and TRBJ1-2; D is unclear. Trimming shortened V by 0 bases and J by 6 bases, and 3 bases separated the two germline ends. Germline values: CDR1 SGHRS, CDR2 YFSETQ. This CDR3 comprises 11 residues. The DNA of the CDR3 is TGCGCCAGCAGCTTGGGTAATGGCTACACCTTC. Amino acids: CASSLGNGYTF.

In its sample, this clonotype ranks as medium-sized. This chain links TRBV18 with TRBJ1-2, with a weak D call TRBD1 (5 bases). The V gene's germline CDR1 is KGHSH and CDR2 LQKENI. The CDR3 is made up of 13 amino acids. V gave up 2 bases and J gave up 2 bases, with 6 bases separating them. The CDR3 reads CASSPRGNYGYTF. The CDR3 nucleotides are TGTGCCAGCTCACCAAGGGGAAACTATGGCTACACCTTC.

As regards this clonotype: This may arise from a read error, as a much more abundant clone is one base away. J is TRBJ2-6 and V is TRBV20-1, with D perhaps matching TRBD1 (5 bases). The CDR3 is made up of 13 amino acids. V dropped 4 bases and J dropped 2 bases, with 6 bases sitting between them. CDR1 and CDR2 (germline): DFQATT, SNEGSKA (reference sequence). In DNA form, the CDR3 reads TGCAGTGCTACCAGGGCTGGGGCCAACGTCCTGACTTTC. This translates into CSATRAGANVLTF.

The V gene is TRBV19, the J gene TRBJ1-1; D is uncertain. Trimming removed 9 bases from V and 4 bases from J, with 15 bases in between. The CDR3 sequence is 13 residues long. Per germline, CDR1 LNHDA and CDR2 SQIVND (reference sequence). The CDR3 sequence is CASSRALFTEAFF. CDR3 coding DNA: TGTGCCAGCTCAAGGGCACTCTTCACTGAAGCTTTCTTT.

This clonotype counts as medium-sized. The chain is built from TRBV7-9 and TRBJ1-3; D call uncertain. The CDR3 loop spans 14 amino acids. Germline V gene data show CDR1 as SEHNR and CDR2 as FQNEAQ (reference sequence). Trimming stripped 5 bases from V and 2 bases from J, with 10 bases between. CDR3 amino acids: CASSPNGAGNTIYF. DNA of the CDR3: TGTGCCAGCAGCCCCAACGGGGCTGGAAACACCATATATTTT.

By share of the sample, this clonotype is medium-sized (0.01 to 0.1%). The chain employs TRBV5-8 and TRBJ2-1; 8 bases match TRBD2. With 4 bases clipped from V and 12 bases from J, the junction kept 12 bases outside the gene matches. In germline, CDR1 is SGHTS, CDR2 YDEGEE. This CDR3 region has 14 residues. CDR3 in DNA: TGTGCCAGCAGCCGACTAGCGACTGAGGGTTGGCAGTTCTTC. It is translated as CASSRLATEGWQFF.

The V call is TRBV3-1, the J call TRBJ1-2; 8 bases are a match to TRBD1. Germline CDR1 reads LGHDT; CDR2 reads YNNKEL (reference sequence). J was trimmed by 8 bases and V by 6 bases; bases with no gene match: 14. CDR3 length equals 15 residues. The CDR3 coding sequence is TGTGCCAGCAGACCCCCGGGACAGGAGAATTCCGGCTACACCTTC. Residues: CASRPPGQENSGYTF.

The chain couples TRBV29-1 to TRBJ2-7, with 8 nucleotides matching TRBD1. The ends lost 1 base at V and 0 bases at J; junction bases unmatched: 5. The CDR3 runs 15 residues. Germline CDR1 SQVTM, CDR2 ANQGSEA. The CDR3 region is CSVEGYRGSSYEQYF. In DNA form, the CDR3 reads TGCAGCGTTGAAGGGTACAGGGGGAGCTCCTACGAGCAGTACTTC.

This clonotype is deemed large (0.1 to 1%). The chain has TRBV7-8 and TRBJ2-7, with D unclear. In germline, CDR1 is SGHVS, CDR2 FQNEAQ. The ends were cut back, 5 bases at V and 6 bases at J, with 14 bases in the middle. The CDR3 totals 13 residues. CDR3 in amino acids: CASSHGSSGEQYF. DNA for the CDR3: TGTGCCAGCAGCCACGGCTCCTCTGGCGAGCAGTACTTC.

The chain carries TRBV20-1 and TRBJ2-3, with D possibly being TRBD2 (5 bases). The CDR3 runs 14 residues. Germline assignment: CDR1 DFQATT and CDR2 SNEGSKA (reference sequence). V was cut by 3 bases and J by 2 bases, with 12 bases left in between. The CDR3 DNA sequence: TGCAGTGCTAGCGAGGACTCTAACACAGATACGCAGTATTTT. The encoded protein is CSASEDSNTDTQYF.

This clonotype is medium-sized in the sample. V and J are TRBV6-1 and TRBJ2-2; D is unresolved. CDR3 size: 15 residues. Trimming shortened V by 5 bases and J by 0 bases, and 10 bases separated the two germline ends. Germline lookup yields CDR1 MNHNS and CDR2 SASEGT. In DNA, the CDR3 is TGTGCCAGCAGTTACCACAATACGAACACCGGGGAGCTGTTTTTT. Translating gives CASSYHNTNTGELFF.

This clonotype is deemed medium-sized. This chain joins TRBV19 and TRBJ1-6; TRBD1 agrees at 11 bases. Germline CDR1 is LNHDA and CDR2 is SQIVND (reference sequence). The V and J ends lost 3 bases and 8 bases, in that order; junction bases with no gene match: 6. CDR3 length equals 16 residues. The CDR3 region is CASSMGTGGSDSPLHF. CDR3 bases: TGTGCCAGTAGTATGGGGACAGGGGGTTCGGATTCACCCCTCCACTTT.

In its sample, this clonotype is medium-sized. The CDR3, as DNA: TGCGCCAGCAGCTTTGGGGTTCAAGAGACCCAGTACTTC. This translates into CASSFGVQETQYF. V is TRBV5-1 and J is TRBJ2-5, with unresolved D. Trimming cost V 2 bases and J 2 bases, with 7 bases left between them. The CDR3 has 13 residues. CDR1 and CDR2 from the germline V gene are SGHRS and YFSETQ.

The chain uses TRBV6-1 and TRBJ2-3; a possible D gene is TRBD1 (6 bases). The CDR3 is 13 residues long. V shed 3 bases and J shed 3 bases, with 7 bases lying between them. Germline loops: CDR1 MNHNS, CDR2 SASEGT. CDR3 nucleotides: TGTGCCAGCAGTGAGGGGGCAACAGATACGCAGTATTTT. It is translated as CASSEGATDTQYF.

A single count supports this clonotype. This sequence joins TRBV6-1 and TRBJ2-5; D is ambiguous. Trimming shortened V by 7 bases and J by 14 bases, and 26 bases separated the two germline ends. The V gene's germline CDR1 is MNHNS and CDR2 SASEGT. This CDR3 is built from 14 residues. CDR3 sequence: CASIRVGYQETYYF. In DNA form, the CDR3 reads TGTGCCAGCATTAGGGTGGGGTACCAAGAGACCTATTACTTC.

In this sample, this clonotype is medium-sized. The rearrangement links TRBV19 to TRBJ2-7, with 8 bases lining up with TRBD1. This CDR3 is built from 13 residues. V lost 6 bases to trimming and J lost 4 bases; unmatched junction nucleotides: 5. The germline V gene encodes CDR1 LNHDA and CDR2 SQIVND (reference sequence). The CDR3, as DNA: TGTGCCAGTAGCCAAGACAGGGGATACGAGCAGTACTTC. This sequence encodes CASSQDRGYEQYF.

Comments on this clonotype: At one end the junction does not follow the germline gene, possibly because of a read error. This chain joins TRBV20-1 and TRBJ2-1, with D unclear. Germline V gene sequence: CDR1 DFQATT, CDR2 SNEGSKA (reference sequence). The CDR3 loop spans 11 amino acids. The CDR3 sequence: CTARGANEQFF. CDR3 DNA sequence: TGCACTGCTAGAGGAGCTAATGAGCAGTTCTTC.

CDR3 amino acids: CSARKARLAGVGEQFF. CDR3 bases: TGCAGTGCTAGAAAGGCACGGCTAGCGGGAGTTGGTGAGCAGTTCTTC. The chain carries TRBV20-1 and TRBJ2-1; 10 nucleotides agree with TRBD2. The CDR3 contains 16 residues. CDR1 and CDR2 from the germline V gene are DFQATT and SNEGSKA (reference sequence). The V gene end was trimmed by 2 bases and the J gene end by 9 bases; junction bases not matched to a gene: 13.

About this clonotype itself: This may be a read error, as it is one base from a much larger clone. V and J are TRBV6-1 and TRBJ2-5, with D tentatively TRBD1 (6 bases). The CDR3 is made up of 16 amino acids. Trimming took 1 base from V and 8 from J, leaving 20 bases between them. Germline assignment: CDR1 MNHNS and CDR2 SASEGT. In nucleotides, the CDR3 is TGTGCCAGCAGTGAAGAAGTAGACAGCCCAGGGGATACCCAGTACTTC. As protein: CASSEEVDSPGDTQYF.

This clonotype counts as medium-sized (0.01 to 0.1%). The chain is built from TRBV5-6 and TRBJ2-1; 7 nucleotides align to TRBD1. In germline, CDR1 is SGHDT, CDR2 YYEEEE. The CDR3 extends over 16 amino acids. V gave up 5 bases and J gave up 3 bases; unmatched junction bases: 11. The CDR3 nucleotides read TGTGCCAGCAGTCTTGGGACAGCGGCCCTCTACAATGAGCAGTTCTTC. Translated: CASSLGTAALYNEQFF.

With respect to this clonotype: Relative to the germline gene, one junction end is altered; a read error may explain this. The chain carries TRBV11-2 and TRBJ2-1, with 9 bases matching TRBD1. This CDR3 spans 18 amino acids. The germline CDR1 and CDR2 sequences are SGHAT and FQNNGV. CDR3 sequence (DNA): TGTTCCAGCAGCCCGCCGGGACAGGGATTCGGGTCCTACAATGAGCAGTTCTTC. Its protein is CSSSPPGQGFGSYNEQFF.

The chain links TRBV2 to TRBJ2-3; 11 positions match TRBD2. Germline lookup yields CDR1 SNHLY and CDR2 FYNNEI. The CDR3 has 11 residues. Germline trimming cut 4 bases from V and 14 bases from J; bases unmatched to any gene: 2. Here the CDR3 reads CASSALAGAYF. The CDR3 DNA reads TGTGCCAGCAGTGCACTAGCGGGGGCGTATTTT.

This clonotype is medium-sized in the sample. The chain is built from TRBV6-1 and TRBJ2-1, with 13 nucleotides matching TRBD2. CDR3 size: 20 residues. The trim removed 6 bases at V and 7 bases at J, leaving 21 bases unmatched. Germline-derived CDR1 and CDR2 are MNHNS and SASEGT. The CDR3 DNA sequence: TGTGCCAGCAGCTACCTGCCGGCCAGGGGGTGGACTAGCGGGGGAAATGAGCAGTTCTTC. It is translated as CASSYLPARGWTSGGNEQFF.

This clonotype is labeled as large. This chain links TRBV5-1 with TRBJ2-7; possible D gene TRBD2, 5 bases. V gave up 0 bases and J gave up 5 bases, with 18 bases separating them. CDR1 and CDR2 from the germline V gene are SGHRS and YFSETQ. The CDR3 is 16 amino acids. In DNA, the CDR3 is TGCGCCAGCAGCTTGGAACAGAGCAGACGTAGCGACGAGCAGTACTTC. Its translation: CASSLEQSRRSDEQYF. The full variable domain, in which reference TRBV5-1 and TRBJ2-7 provide the parts outside the CDR3, is KAGVTQTPRYLIKTRGQQVTLSCSPISGHRSVSWYQQTPGQGLQFLFEYFSETQRNKGNFPGRFSGRQFSNSRSEMNVSTLELGDSALYLCASSLEQSRRSDEQYFGPGTRLTVT.

This clonotype has only a few counts. CDR3 sequence: CASSVGRAEGGELFF. DNA for the CDR3: TGTGCCAGCAGCGTCGGCAGGGCTGAGGGCGGGGAGCTGTTTTTT. This chain links TRBV5-5 with TRBJ2-2; D may match TRBD1 or TRBD2 (5 bases each). CDR1 SGHKS and CDR2 YYEKEE come from the germline V gene (reference sequence). V lost 4 bases and J 7 bases, leaving 17 bases between the germline ends. The CDR3 spans 15 residues.